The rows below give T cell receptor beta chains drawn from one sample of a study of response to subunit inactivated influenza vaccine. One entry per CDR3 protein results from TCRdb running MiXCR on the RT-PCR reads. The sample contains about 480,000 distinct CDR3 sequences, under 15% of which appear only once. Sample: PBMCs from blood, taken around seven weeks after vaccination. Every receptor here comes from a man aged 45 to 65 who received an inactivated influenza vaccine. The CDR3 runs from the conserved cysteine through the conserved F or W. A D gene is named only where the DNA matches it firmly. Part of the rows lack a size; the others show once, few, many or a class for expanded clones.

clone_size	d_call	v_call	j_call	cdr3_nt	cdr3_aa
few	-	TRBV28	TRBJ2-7	TGTGCCAGCAGTTTAAGGGGGACGAGCTCCTACGAGCAGTACTTC	CASSLRGTSSYEQYF
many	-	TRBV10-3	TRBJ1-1	TGTGCCATCAGTGATACCCCCGGAGGGGAAGCTTTCTTT	CAISDTPGGEAFF
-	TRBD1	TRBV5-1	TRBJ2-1	TGCGCCAGCAGCTTGGCGGGACAGGGATTCCAGCGTTCCTACAATGAGCAGTTCTTC	CASSLAGQGFQRSYNEQFF
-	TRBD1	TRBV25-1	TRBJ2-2	TGTGCCAGCAGTGAAACAGGGGAAACCGGGGAGCTGTTTTTT	CASSETGETGELFF
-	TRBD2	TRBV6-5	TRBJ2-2	TGTGCCAGCAGTTACTCGACTAGCGGGAGCACCGGGGAGCTGTTTTTT	CASSYSTSGSTGELFF
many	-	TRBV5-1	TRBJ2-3	TGCGCCAGCAGCTTCGCGACAGTCACAGATACGCAGTATTTT	CASSFATVTDTQYF
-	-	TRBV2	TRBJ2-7	TGTGCCAGTAAGGCTACCTCCTACGAGCAGTACTTC	CASKATSYEQYF
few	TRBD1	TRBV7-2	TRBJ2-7	TGTGCCAGCAGCTCACACGGGACAGGGACTGCCTACGAGCAGTACTTC	CASSSHGTGTAYEQYF
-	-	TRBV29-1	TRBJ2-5	TGCAGCGTTAATTTACAGGGGGGGGAAGAGACCCAGTACTTC	CSVNLQGGEETQYF
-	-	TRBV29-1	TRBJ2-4	TGCAGCGTTGAAGGCCAGGCCGAAAACATTCAGTACTTC	CSVEGQAENIQYF
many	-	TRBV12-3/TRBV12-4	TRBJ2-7	TGTGCCAGCAGTCATAACCCGACAGGTCCCTACGAGCAGTACTTC	CASSHNPTGPYEQYF
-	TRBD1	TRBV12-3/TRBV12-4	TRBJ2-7	TGTGCCAGCAGTTTCGACAGGGGCGACCAGTACTTC	CASSFDRGDQYF
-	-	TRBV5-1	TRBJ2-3	TGCGCCAGCAGTCAAAGGGGATTCACAGATACGCAGTATTTT	CASSQRGFTDTQYF
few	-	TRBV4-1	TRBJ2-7	TGCGCCAGCAGCCAAGAAGATTTTGACAGCTACGAGCAGTACTTC	CASSQEDFDSYEQYF
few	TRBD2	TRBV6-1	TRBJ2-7	TGTGCCAGCCTTGGAACTAGCGGAGTAGAGCAGTACTTC	CASLGTSGVEQYF
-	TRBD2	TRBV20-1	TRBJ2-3	TGCAGCCTCACGAAGCGGGGGAGCACAGATACGCAGTATTTT	CSLTKRGSTDTQYF
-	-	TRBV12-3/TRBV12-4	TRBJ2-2	TGTGCCAGCAGTTTTAGAAGGAACACCGGGGAGCTGTTTTTT	CASSFRRNTGELFF
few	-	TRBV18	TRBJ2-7	TGTGCCAGCTCGCCGCGTAGAGGGGGGAACGAGCAGTACTTC	CASSPRRGGNEQYF
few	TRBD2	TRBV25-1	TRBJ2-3	TGTGCCAGCAGTGGAGTGGCGGGGGGTTTAGATACGCAGTATTTT	CASSGVAGGLDTQYF
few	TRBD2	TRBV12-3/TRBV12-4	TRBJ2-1	TGTGCCAGCGGATACGGACTAGCGGGAGAGAATGAGCAGTTCTTC	CASGYGLAGENEQFF
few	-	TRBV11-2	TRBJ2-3	TGTGCCAGCAGCTTATCGTTGCTTTTCACAGATACGCAGTATTTT	CASSLSLLFTDTQYF
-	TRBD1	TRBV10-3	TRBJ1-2	TGTGCCATCAGTGAGTCAGGGGGCGACTATGGCTACACCTTC	CAISESGGDYGYTF
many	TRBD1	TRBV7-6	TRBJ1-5	TGTGCCAGCAGCTTAGCGGACAGGGGTCAGCCCCAGCATTTT	CASSLADRGQPQHF
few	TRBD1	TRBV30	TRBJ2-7	TGTGCCTGGAGTGTTCGAGCAGGGGGCTCCTACGAGCAGTACTTC	CAWSVRAGGSYEQYF
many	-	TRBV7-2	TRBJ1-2	TGTGCCAGCAGCCCCGGTAGGGTGGGTGGCTACACCTTC	CASSPGRVGGYTF
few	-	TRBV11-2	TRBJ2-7	TGTGCCAGCAGCACAGCCAAGCGGCGGTTCGAGCAGTACTTC	CASSTAKRRFEQYF
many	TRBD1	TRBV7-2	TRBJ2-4	TGTGCCAGCAGCAAGGACAGGGGAGCCAAAAACATTCAGTACTTC	CASSKDRGAKNIQYF
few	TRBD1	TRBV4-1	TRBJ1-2	TGCGCCAGCAGCCATGTCACAGGGGGCGCGAACTATGGCTACACCTTC	CASSHVTGGANYGYTF
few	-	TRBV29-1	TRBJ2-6	TGCAGCGTTGAAACGGGCTCTGGGGCCAACGTCCTGACTTTC	CSVETGSGANVLTF
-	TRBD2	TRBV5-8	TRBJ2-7	TGTGCCAGCAGCTTGGGGCGGGAGCCCGGCTACGAGCAGTACTTC	CASSLGREPGYEQYF
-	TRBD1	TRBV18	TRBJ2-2	TGTGCCAGCTCACGGGACAGGGGTGCGAGCACCGGGGAGCTGTTTTTT	CASSRDRGASTGELFF
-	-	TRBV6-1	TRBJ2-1	TGTGCCAGCAGAAACAGGCAGGGTAGGAATGAGCAGTTCTTC	CASRNRQGRNEQFF
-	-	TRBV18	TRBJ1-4	TGTGCCAGCTCACCTGACAGGTTTGAAAAACTGTTTTTT	CASSPDRFEKLFF
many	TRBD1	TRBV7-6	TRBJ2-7	TGTGCCAGCAGCACGACCGGGACAGGAGGCGAGCAGTACTTC	CASSTTGTGGEQYF
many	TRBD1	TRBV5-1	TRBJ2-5	TGCGCCAGCAGCTTGGTTGGACAGGGGGAGACCCAGTACTTC	CASSLVGQGETQYF
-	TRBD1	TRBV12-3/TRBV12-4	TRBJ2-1	TGTGCCAGCAGTTACCAGGACAGGCCAGCACAGGGTGAGCAGTTCTTC	CASSYQDRPAQGEQFF
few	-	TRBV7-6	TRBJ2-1	TGTGCCAGCAGCTTAAAACTAGATCCCTTCGGCGAGCAGTTCTTC	CASSLKLDPFGEQFF
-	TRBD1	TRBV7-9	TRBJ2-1	TGTGCCAGCAGCGCACCCGACAGGGGGCAGAATGAGCAGTTCTTC	CASSAPDRGQNEQFF
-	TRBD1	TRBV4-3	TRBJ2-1	TGCGCCAGCAGGGCCGGGACAGCCTCCTACAATGAGCAGTTCTTC	CASRAGTASYNEQFF
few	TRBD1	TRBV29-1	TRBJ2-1	TGCAGCGTTGAAGGGACAGGGGCGTCCTACAATGAGCAGTTCTTC	CSVEGTGASYNEQFF
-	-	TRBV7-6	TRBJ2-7	TGTGCCAGCAGCTACGGGACCAGAGGCGAGCAGTACTTC	CASSYGTRGEQYF
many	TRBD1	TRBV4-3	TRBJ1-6	TGCGCCAGCAGCCAAGAAACCGGGACAGCCTATTCACCCCTCCACTTT	CASSQETGTAYSPLHF
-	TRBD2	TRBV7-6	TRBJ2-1	TGTGCCAGCAGAGGACTAGCGGGCGCCTCCTACAATGAGCAGTTCTTC	CASRGLAGASYNEQFF
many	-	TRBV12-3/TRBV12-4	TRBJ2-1	TGTGCCACCTCCTTTCTCTCCTACAATGAGCAGTTCTTC	CATSFLSYNEQFF
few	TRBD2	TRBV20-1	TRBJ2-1	TGCAGTGCTAGCCGGACTAGCGGGAGGGTTTGGAATGAGCAGTTCTTC	CSASRTSGRVWNEQFF
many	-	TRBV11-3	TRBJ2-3	TGTGCCAGCAGCGGGAGGCTTACAGATACGCAGTATTTT	CASSGRLTDTQYF
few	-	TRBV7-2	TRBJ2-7	TGTGCCAGCAGCTTAGATGCATTTTCCTACGAGCAGTACTTC	CASSLDAFSYEQYF
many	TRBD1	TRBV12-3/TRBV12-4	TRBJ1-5	TGTGCCAGCAGCTTGACAGGGGGAAGTCAGCCCCAGCATTTT	CASSLTGGSQPQHF
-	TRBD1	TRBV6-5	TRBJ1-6	TGTGCCAGCAGCCCCGGGACAGGGGATAATTCACCCCTCCACTTT	CASSPGTGDNSPLHF
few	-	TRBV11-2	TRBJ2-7	TGTGCCAGCAGCTTAGGCTGGGCCGAGCAGTACTTC	CASSLGWAEQYF